The sequence of this TCR beta chain was determined in a study of technical replicates of blood from a handful of donors. The method was immunoSEQ multiplex PCR; TCRdb's version includes in-frame clones alone and lacks a portion of them. Altogether around 95,000 clones are present, roughly 94% being singletons, with the ten largest covering 0.24%. The CDR3 loop spans 18 amino acids. After removal of 0 bases from V and 6 bases from J, the junction contained 13 bases not matched to a gene. Germline-derived CDR1 and CDR2 are SGHRS and YFSETQ. The receptor comes from a human donor in good health. Material: T cells isolated from PBMCs. This chain connects TRBV5-1 to TRBJ2-1; 9 bases align to TRBD2. This CDR3 is CASSLAPPGRGGFNEQFF. In DNA, the CDR3 is TGCGCCAGCAGCTTGGCCCCTCCTGGGCGGGGGGGATTCAATGAGCAGTTCTTC.